Sequencing of this T cell receptor beta chain was carried out in a study of cytomegalovirus exposure and HLA in healthy donors. Study summary: From donors who were HLA-typed, an early data release held 80 million to 95 million unique TCRs.

Findings of the study overall: In a later analysis, across HLA loci, associated TCR counts were highest for DRB1, lowest for HLA-C.

The PCR ran on 60 Vbeta and 13 Jbeta primers. Clones were read by immunoSEQ multiplex PCR, and TCRdb kept only the in-frame ones, dropping some. The sample holds around 100,000 clones, 74% seen once. As regards this clone: As yet, its antigen is unknown.

The germline V gene encodes CDR1 SGHRS and CDR2 YFSETQ. The CDR3 consists of 13 residues. V lost 0 bases and J 4 bases, leaving 5 bases between the germline ends. The sample consisted of PBMCs. The clonotype comes from a man aged 30 to 45 in good health and CMV-seropositive. V and J are TRBV5-1 and TRBJ2-1; unclear D gene. The CDR3 DNA reads as TGCGCCAGCAGCTTGGACACGTACAATGAGCAGTTCTTC. Protein product: CASSLDTYNEQFF.